The clone carrying this TCR beta chain has only a few counts. This entry is derived from a study of blood T cell repertoires in COVID-19. TCRdb keeps only in-frame clones here, not all; method: immunoSEQ multiplex PCR. The sample has some 250,000 clones; approximately 90% are singletons. Trimming pared 4 bases from V and 6 bases from J, leaving 12 bases between. The germline V gene has CDR1 SGHDN and CDR2 FVKESK. CDR3 length equals 13 residues. The receptor comes from a man aged 25 to 40 who had recovered from COVID-19. This chain uses TRBV14 with TRBJ1-1; no clear D. Sequencing was carried out using peripheral blood. CDR3 in amino acids: CASSPQVRSEAFF. DNA of the CDR3: TGTGCCAGCAGCCCTCAGGTCAGATCTGAAGCTTTCTTT.